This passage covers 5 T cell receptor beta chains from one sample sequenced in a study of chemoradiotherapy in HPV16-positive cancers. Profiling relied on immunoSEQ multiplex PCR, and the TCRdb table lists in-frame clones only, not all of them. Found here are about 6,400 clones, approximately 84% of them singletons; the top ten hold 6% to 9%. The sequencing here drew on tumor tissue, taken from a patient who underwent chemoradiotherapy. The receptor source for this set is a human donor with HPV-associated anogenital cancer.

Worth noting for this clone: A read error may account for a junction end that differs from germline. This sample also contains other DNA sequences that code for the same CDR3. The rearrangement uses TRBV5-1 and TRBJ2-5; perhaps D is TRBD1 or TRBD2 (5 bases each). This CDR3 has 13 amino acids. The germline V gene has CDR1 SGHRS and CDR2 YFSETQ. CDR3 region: CASREGDQETQYF. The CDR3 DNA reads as TGCGCCAGCAGGGAAGGGGACCAGGAGACCCAGTACTTC.

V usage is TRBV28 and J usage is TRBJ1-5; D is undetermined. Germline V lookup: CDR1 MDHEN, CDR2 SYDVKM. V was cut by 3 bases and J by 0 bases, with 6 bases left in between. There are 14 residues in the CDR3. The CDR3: CASSLDGSNQPQHF. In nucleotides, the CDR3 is TGTGCCAGCAGTTTGGACGGTAGCAATCAGCCCCAGCATTTT. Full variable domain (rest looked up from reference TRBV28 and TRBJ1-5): DVKVTQSSRYLVKRTGEKVFLECVQDMDHENMFWYRQDPGLGLRLIYFSYDVKMKEKGDIPEGYSVSREKKERFSLILESASTNQTSMYLCASSLDGSNQPQHFGDGTRLSIL.

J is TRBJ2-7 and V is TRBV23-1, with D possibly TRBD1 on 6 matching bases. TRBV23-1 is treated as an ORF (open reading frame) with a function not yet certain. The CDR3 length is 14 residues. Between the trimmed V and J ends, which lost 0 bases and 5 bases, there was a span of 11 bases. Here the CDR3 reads CASSQSTGPHEQYF. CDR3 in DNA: TGCGCCAGCAGTCAATCCACAGGGCCCCACGAGCAGTACTTC.

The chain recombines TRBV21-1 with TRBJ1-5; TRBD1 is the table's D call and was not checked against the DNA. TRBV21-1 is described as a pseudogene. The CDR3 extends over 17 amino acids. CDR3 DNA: TGTGCCAGCAGCAAAACCGAGGGTTACAGGGCCAGTCAGCCCCAGCATTTT. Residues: CASSKTEGYRASQPQHF.

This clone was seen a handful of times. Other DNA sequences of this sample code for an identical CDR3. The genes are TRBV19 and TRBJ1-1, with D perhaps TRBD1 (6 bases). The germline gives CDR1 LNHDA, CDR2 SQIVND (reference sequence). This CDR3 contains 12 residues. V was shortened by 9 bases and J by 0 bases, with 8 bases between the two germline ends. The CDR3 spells CASRGLNTEAFF. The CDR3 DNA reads TGTGCCAGCAGGGGATTGAACACTGAAGCTTTCTTT.